Following are 26 T cell receptor beta chains from one sample sequenced in a study of T cells in Graves' hyperthyroidism and ophthalmopathy. The source material, RNA transcripts, was used to amplify TCR beta CDR3 regions. The TCR CDR3 was amplified in a first-round RT-PCR using the HTBI primer set. TCRdb processed the multiplex PCR reads anew with MiXCR; each CDR3 protein has one entry. This table has 360,000 or so distinct CDR3 sequences, 15% to 20% appearing once. Sequencing input: blood. These receptors were taken from a woman between 40 and 50 years old with Graves' ophthalmopathy.

The genes are TRBV12-3 or TRBV12-4 and TRBJ1-3; 9 bases are shared with TRBD1. V trimming: 7 bases; J trimming: 1 base; junction bases outside the gene matches: 8. This CDR3 contains 16 residues. CDR3 DNA: TGTGCCAGCAACCATTTCGGGACAGGGTCTGGAAACACCATATATTTT. It is translated as CASNHFGTGSGNTIYF.

The V call is TRBV20-1, the J call TRBJ1-2, with D tentatively TRBD1 (6 bases). Deletions cut 0 bases from V and 8 bases from J, with 16 bases between. From germline, CDR1 is DFQATT and CDR2 SNEGSKA (reference sequence). This CDR3 spans 14 amino acids. The CDR3 DNA follows: TGCAGTGCTAGAGATGGGGGCGTTACCTTAGGCTACACCTTC. As protein: CSARDGGVTLGYTF.

In its sample, this clonotype was seen many times. This sequence joins TRBV12-3 or TRBV12-4 and TRBJ1-1; D possibly corresponds to TRBD1 (5 bases). Trimming removed 5 bases from V and 1 base from J, with 11 bases in between. The CDR3 runs 14 residues. The CDR3 sequence is CASSAGPQNTEAFF. DNA of the CDR3: TGTGCCAGCAGTGCGGGACCCCAGAACACTGAAGCTTTCTTT.

This clonotype was counted between two and nine times. This chain connects TRBV19 to TRBJ1-1; D gene ambiguous. Between the trimmed V and J ends, which lost 5 bases and 1 base, there was a span of 14 bases. There are 15 residues in the CDR3. Per the germline V gene, CDR1 is LNHDA and CDR2 is SQIVND (reference sequence). CDR3 sequence reads: CASSPRALGNTEAFF. The CDR3 DNA reads as TGTGCCAGTAGTCCCAGAGCTCTAGGGAACACTGAAGCTTTCTTT.

This clonotype came up many times. The V gene is TRBV28, the J gene TRBJ1-5; tentatively, D is TRBD1 (5 bases). Trimming left V 3 bases short and J 9 bases short, with 9 bases between. CDR1 and CDR2 (germline): MDHEN, SYDVKM. The CDR3 consists of 12 residues. In DNA form, the CDR3 reads TGTGCCAGCAGTTTTGGGACGGGGCCCCAGCATTTT. Its translation is CASSFGTGPQHF.

This clonotype was counted at least ten times. J is TRBJ2-7 and V is TRBV2; no clear D gene. The CDR3 spans 11 residues. Germline loops: CDR1 SNHLY, CDR2 FYNNEI. V lost 6 bases to trimming and J lost 3 bases, with 6 bases between them. In DNA, the CDR3 is TGTGCCAGCAGCCCTTACTACGAGCAGTACTTC. Translated, it gives CASSPYYEQYF.

At least ten counts were recorded for this clonotype. CDR3 residues: CASSSQGSGSEQPQHF. Written as DNA, the CDR3 is TGTGCCAGCAGCTCGCAGGGGTCCGGTAGCGAACAGCCCCAGCATTTT. The chain couples TRBV11-1 to TRBJ1-5; perhaps TRBD1 as D (6 bases). Between the trimmed V and J ends, which lost 4 bases and 7 bases, there was a span of 20 bases. Germline lookup yields CDR1 SGHAT and CDR2 FQDESV (reference sequence). The CDR3 runs to 16 residues.

This clonotype was counted at least ten times. The chain links TRBV5-1 to TRBJ2-1; 12 nucleotides line up with TRBD2. This CDR3 is built from 13 residues. Germline CDR1 is SGHRS and CDR2 is YFSETQ. V dropped 7 bases and J dropped 8; count of bases not matched to a gene: 4. CDR3 region: CASQTSGSYEQFF. CDR3 bases: TGCGCCAGCCAGACTAGCGGGAGCTATGAGCAGTTCTTC.

The V and J genes are TRBV10-3 and TRBJ1-1, with no clear D. The germline V gene encodes CDR1 ENHRY and CDR2 SYGVKD. V gave up 5 bases and J gave up 3 bases, with 10 bases separating them. The length of the CDR3 is 13 residues. CDR3 coding DNA: TGTGCCATCAGTCGCGAAGCGGACACTGAAGCTTTCTTT. Amino acids: CAISREADTEAFF.

The chain employs TRBV6-2 or TRBV6-3 and TRBJ1-1, with a possible D match to TRBD1 (6 bases). Germline CDR1 reads MNHEY; CDR2 reads SVGEGT. Trimming pared 5 bases from V and 0 bases from J, leaving 19 bases between. CDR3 size: 17 residues. The CDR3 bases are TGTGCCAGCAGTAGCCACAGGGACGGAGGATTGAACACTGAAGCTTTCTTT. Translating it yields CASSSHRDGGLNTEAFF.

This clonotype has more than one count but fewer than ten. The chain carries TRBV18 and TRBJ2-7, with no clear D. The V end was cut by 4 bases, the J end by 2 bases, with 9 bases between. The germline V gene has CDR1 KGHSH and CDR2 LQKENI. The CDR3 loop spans 13 amino acids. The CDR3 region has the DNA TGTGCCAGCTCACGTGGGAAAGCCTACGAGCAGTACTTC. Its protein is CASSRGKAYEQYF.

This clonotype was seen ten or more times. The rearrangement uses TRBV27 and TRBJ2-7; 7 positions match TRBD1. The CDR3 consists of 13 residues. The ends lost 10 bases at V and 0 bases at J; junction bases unmatched: 6. Germline V gene sequence: CDR1 MNHEY, CDR2 SMNVEV (reference sequence). The CDR3 spells CATLQGHSYEQYF. The CDR3 bases are TGTGCCACCCTACAGGGGCACTCCTACGAGCAGTACTTC.

The CDR3 here is CASGDRVETQYF. As DNA, the CDR3 is TGTGCCAGCGGAGACAGGGTAGAGACCCAGTACTTC. The chain joins TRBV27 to TRBJ2-5; 7 bases line up with TRBD1. The CDR3 is made up of 12 amino acids. The V and J ends lost 8 bases and 4 bases, in that order; junction bases with no gene match: 4. Germline values: CDR1 MNHEY, CDR2 SMNVEV (reference sequence).

The sample holds many counts of this clonotype. This chain joins TRBV28 and TRBJ1-2; no clear D. Germline loops: CDR1 MDHEN, CDR2 SYDVKM. Trimming shortened V by 8 bases and J by 0 bases, and 16 bases separated the two germline ends. The CDR3 consists of 15 residues. The CDR3 DNA reads as TGTGCCAGCTCCCGGCCCAGGTCGTCTAACTATGGCTACACCTTC. This sequence encodes CASSRPRSSNYGYTF.

The chain links TRBV7-9 to TRBJ2-5; 8 nucleotides match TRBD2. Germline CDR1 reads SEHNR; CDR2 reads FQNEAQ (reference sequence). The CDR3 is made up of 14 amino acids. The junction had 4 bases not matched to a gene; V was cut back by 6 bases and J by 1 base. CDR3 residues: CASSYTSGQETQYF. CDR3 bases: TGTGCCAGCAGTTATACTAGCGGCCAAGAGACCCAGTACTTC.

At least ten counts were recorded for this clonotype. The chain recombines TRBV28 with TRBJ2-7; D remains unclear. Germline loops: CDR1 MDHEN, CDR2 SYDVKM. This CDR3 has 13 amino acids. Deletions cut 3 bases from V and 4 bases from J, with 10 bases between. As DNA, the CDR3 is TGTGCCAGCAGTTTTGTAGACGGTTACGAGCAGTACTTC. Translating gives CASSFVDGYEQYF.

This clonotype was recorded many times. This rearrangement joins TRBV28 to TRBJ1-5; 10 bases fit TRBD1. The CDR3 has 16 residues. Germline CDR1 MDHEN, CDR2 SYDVKM. J was trimmed by 4 bases and V by 4 bases; bases with no gene match: 7. The CDR3 DNA sequence: TGTGCCAGCAGTTCCCAGACAGGGGGCGGGAATCAGCCCCAGCATTTT. Translating gives CASSSQTGGGNQPQHF.

V gene TRBV28 combines with J gene TRBJ2-7; D gene uncertain. The CDR3 is 13 residues long. Germline V lookup: CDR1 MDHEN, CDR2 SYDVKM. Trimming pared 0 bases from V and 2 bases from J, leaving 5 bases between. CDR3 in DNA: TGTGCCAGCAGTTTATGGGTCACCTACGAGCAGTACTTC. Its protein is CASSLWVTYEQYF.

This clonotype was detected ten times or more. V gene TRBV6-1 combines with J gene TRBJ1-5; 8 positions agree with TRBD1. CDR3 size: 17 residues. Trimming at V came to 6 bases and at J to 3 bases, leaving 13 bases not matched to a gene. Germline V CDR1 and CDR2: MNHNS, SASEGT. CDR3 region: CASRELPGQVYNQPQHF. The CDR3 DNA follows: TGTGCCAGCAGAGAACTACCGGGACAGGTGTACAATCAGCCCCAGCATTTT.

A word on this clonotype: A much bigger clone sits one base away, suggesting this may be a read error. This sequence joins TRBV13 and TRBJ2-5; 10 bases fit TRBD2. This CDR3 contains 15 residues. Per the germline V gene, CDR1 is PRHDT and CDR2 is FYEKMQ (reference sequence). The junction had 5 bases not matched to a gene; V was cut back by 4 bases and J by 3 bases. This chain's CDR3 is CASSSVAGGKETQYF. CDR3 in DNA: TGTGCCAGCAGCTCAGTAGCGGGAGGCAAAGAGACCCAGTACTTC. The full variable domain, completed using reference TRBV13 and TRBJ2-5, is AAGVIQSPRHLIKEKRETATLKCYPIPRHDTVYWYQQGPGQDPQFLISFYEKMQSDKGSIPDRFSAQQFSDYHSELNMSSLELGDSALYFCASSSVAGGKETQYFGPGTRLLVL.

This clonotype was seen repeatedly, ten times or more. This chain joins TRBV7-9 and TRBJ2-7, with D tentatively TRBD1 or TRBD2 (5 bases each). The V end was cut by 5 bases, the J end by 0 bases, with 14 bases between. CDR3 length: 15 residues. The germline CDR1 and CDR2 sequences are SEHNR and FQNEAQ (reference sequence). The CDR3 is CASSLQGGGSYEQYF. The CDR3 DNA follows: TGTGCCAGCAGCCTTCAGGGTGGGGGCTCCTACGAGCAGTACTTC. Filled out from reference TRBV7-9 and TRBJ2-7, the complete variable domain reads DTGVSQNPRHKITKRGQNVTFRCDPISEHNRLYWYRQTLGQGPEFLTYFQNEAQLEKSRLLSDRFSAERPKGSFSTLEIQRTEQGDSAMYLCASSLQGGGSYEQYFGPGTRLTVT.

The J gene is TRBJ1-2, the V gene TRBV6-1; TRBD1 agrees at 9 bases. J lost 1 base, V lost 10 bases, and 7 bases had no gene match. The CDR3 contains 14 residues. The germline V gene has CDR1 MNHNS and CDR2 SASEGT. This CDR3 reads CATLRDRVNYGYTF. The DNA of the CDR3 is TGTGCCACCCTCCGGGACAGGGTTAACTATGGCTACACCTTC.

This clonotype was recorded many times. This chain uses TRBV5-1 with TRBJ2-7, with TRBD1 matching over 9 bases. Unmatched junction bases numbered 5, after V lost 4 bases and J lost 3 bases. This CDR3 is 14 amino acids long. CDR1 is SGHRS and CDR2 is YFSETQ in the germline V gene. CDR3 in DNA: TGCGCCAGCAGCCCCATGGGACAGGGCTACGAGCAGTACTTC. Translating it yields CASSPMGQGYEQYF.

This clonotype was detected only a few times. V is TRBV12-3 or TRBV12-4 and J is TRBJ1-2, with D possibly being TRBD1 (5 bases). With 4 bases removed from V and 7 bases from J, the gap between germline ends came to 16 bases. CDR3 length: 14 amino acids. The CDR3 reads CASSSGARIGGYTF. Written as DNA, the CDR3 is TGTGCCAGCAGTTCCGGGGCGCGTATCGGTGGCTACACCTTC.

This clonotype showed up many times. V is TRBV24-1 and J is TRBJ2-7; 11 nucleotides agree with TRBD2. This CDR3 is built from 15 residues. CDR1 KGHDR and CDR2 SFDVKD come from the germline V gene. Trimming removed 2 bases from V and 2 bases from J; junction bases left unmatched: 1. The CDR3 spells CATSDSSGRPYEQYF. CDR3 coding DNA: TGTGCCACCAGTGATTCTAGCGGGAGGCCCTACGAGCAGTACTTC.

This clonotype has only a few counts. The rearrangement joins TRBV30 to TRBJ2-7; D tentatively fits TRBD1 or TRBD2 (5 bases each). There are 16 residues in the CDR3. The V end lost 0 bases, the J end lost 3 bases, and 18 bases lay between the germline ends. Germline assignment: CDR1 GTSNPN and CDR2 SVGIG (reference sequence). This CDR3 reads CAWSVLFRGKNYEQYF. The CDR3 DNA reads as TGTGCCTGGAGTGTACTATTTCGGGGCAAAAACTACGAGCAGTACTTC.